This T cell receptor beta chain was identified in a study of blood T cell repertoires in COVID-19. Overall study: PBMCs, B-cell-depleted T cells, or T cells provided the cDNA or gDNA that made up the material.

Original analysis: Amplification of reference gene primers was used by the study to estimate nucleated cell counts. The assay was immunoSEQ multiplex PCR, and TCRdb's table has in-frame clones only and misses some. That table gives V, J and clone size, and the DNA gave D and trimming. Counted here are 150,000 to 200,000 clones, roughly four fifths occurring once; the ten biggest clones make up 13%. V was pared by 6 bases and J by 5 bases, with 17 bases between. Per germline, CDR1 KGHSH and CDR2 LQKENI. This CDR3 contains 15 residues. The TCR was taken from a man between 70 and 80 years old who had recovered from COVID-19. The sequencing input was peripheral blood. V gene TRBV18 combines with J gene TRBJ1-5, with TRBD1 as a possible D gene (5 bases). CDR3 sequence reads: CASSPGGVEDQPQHF. The DNA for the CDR3 is TGTGCCAGCTCCCCTGGGGGGGTTGAGGATCAGCCCCAGCATTTT.